Each of the 10 T cell receptor beta chains below was sequenced from the same sample in a study of PD-L1 blockade in urothelial cancer. The data were produced by immunoSEQ multiplex PCR, yet TCRdb's version contains in-frame clones alone and is incomplete. In the table there are about 81,000 clones, approximately 80% of which are singletons. Time point described: pretreatment peripheral blood. This sample comprised PBMCs, obtained around atezolizumab (anti-PD-L1) treatment. All receptors come from a man aged 40-55 years with urothelial cancer.

This clone turned up a few times. V usage is TRBV4-1 and J usage is TRBJ2-7; 7 bases align to TRBD1. This CDR3 is built from 14 residues. V lost 4 bases and J lost 3; bases outside the gene matches: 6. Germline V gives CDR1 MGHRA, CDR2 YSYEKL. CDR3 loop: CASSRQGSLYEQYF. As DNA, the CDR3 is TGCGCCAGCAGCCGACAGGGTTCCCTCTACGAGCAGTACTTC.

The chain couples TRBV27 to TRBJ2-7; a possible D gene is TRBD2 (6 bases). V shed 4 bases and J shed 6 bases, with 25 bases lying between them. Per the germline V gene, CDR1 is MNHEY and CDR2 is SMNVEV (reference sequence). The length of the CDR3 is 17 residues. This CDR3 is CASSSIALAERYFEQYF. The DNA of the CDR3 is TGTGCCAGCAGTTCAATCGCATTAGCGGAACGGTATTTCGAGCAGTACTTC.

The V and J genes are TRBV28 and TRBJ2-7, with 11 positions matching TRBD2. CDR3 length: 15 residues. Looked up from germline, CDR1 is MDHEN and CDR2 is SYDVKM. The V segment lost 6 bases and the J segment 3 bases; nucleotides outside the gene matches: 7. The CDR3 loop reads CASRSLAGGLYEQYF. CDR3 DNA sequence: TGTGCCAGCAGGTCTCTAGCGGGAGGTCTCTACGAGCAGTACTTC.

The chain combines TRBV11-3 with TRBJ2-1; D perhaps matches TRBD1 (6 bases). CDR1 is SGHNT, CDR2 YENEEA, per germline. Trimming removed 0 bases from V and 13 bases from J, with 13 bases in between. CDR3 length equals 13 residues. CDR3 region: CASSLERGSSQFF. The CDR3 nucleotides read TGTGCCAGCAGCTTAGAGAGGGGGTCCTCCCAGTTCTTC.

This clone was detected many times. The V and J genes are TRBV2 and TRBJ2-2; 7 nucleotides match TRBD2. CDR1 and CDR2 (germline): SNHLY, FYNNEI. The CDR3 covers 16 residues. The J segment lost 3 bases and the V segment lost 6 bases, leaving 10 bases of the junction unmatched. The CDR3 spells CASSAGEPTHTGELFF. CDR3 DNA sequence: TGTGCCAGCAGCGCGGGGGAGCCAACCCACACCGGGGAGCTGTTTTTT.

The V call is TRBV15, the J call TRBJ2-7; D is possibly TRBD1 (5 bases). CDR3 length equals 13 residues. CDR1 and CDR2 from the germline V gene are LNHNV and YYDKDF (reference sequence). Trimming removed 2 bases from V and 5 bases from J, with 10 bases in between. The CDR3 region is CATSRPQGDEQYF. In nucleotides, the CDR3 is TGTGCCACCAGCAGACCTCAGGGTGACGAGCAGTACTTC.

The gene calls are TRBV18 and TRBJ1-3, with D perhaps TRBD1 (6 bases). There are 15 residues in the CDR3. V lost 5 bases to trimming and J lost 2 bases, with 13 bases between them. CDR1 is KGHSH and CDR2 is LQKENI in the germline V gene. The CDR3 spells CASSSLQGPGNTIYF. The CDR3 region has the DNA TGTGCCAGCTCATCGTTACAGGGCCCTGGAAACACCATATATTTT.

This rearrangement joins TRBV4-2 to TRBJ2-2; maybe TRBD2 (5 bases). The ends were cut back, 3 bases at V and 1 base at J, with 9 bases in the middle. The germline gives CDR1 LGHNA, CDR2 YNFKEQ. This CDR3 is built from 15 residues. This chain's CDR3 is CASSQVGENTGELFF. CDR3 coding DNA: TGTGCCAGCAGCCAGGTCGGGGAGAACACCGGGGAGCTGTTTTTT.

This chain connects TRBV18 to TRBJ1-5; TRBD1 might be the D (6 bases). V gave up 4 bases and J gave up 3 bases, with 10 bases separating them. Germline V gene data show CDR1 as KGHSH and CDR2 as LQKENI. This CDR3 is built from 14 residues. DNA for the CDR3: TGTGCCAGCTCACTTAGACAGGCCAATCAGCCCCAGCATTTT. Amino acid sequence: CASSLRQANQPQHF.

The CDR3 DNA follows: TGTGCCAGCAGTGGGGGAGCGGGAGGGGGTGGACATGAGCAGTTCTTC. Translating it yields CASSGGAGGGGHEQFF. The V gene is TRBV6-1, the J gene TRBJ2-1; 10 nucleotides align to TRBD2. Germline V gene sequence: CDR1 MNHNS, CDR2 SASEGT. This CDR3 region has 16 residues. J gave up 8 bases and V 4 bases, and 11 bases lay outside the gene matches.